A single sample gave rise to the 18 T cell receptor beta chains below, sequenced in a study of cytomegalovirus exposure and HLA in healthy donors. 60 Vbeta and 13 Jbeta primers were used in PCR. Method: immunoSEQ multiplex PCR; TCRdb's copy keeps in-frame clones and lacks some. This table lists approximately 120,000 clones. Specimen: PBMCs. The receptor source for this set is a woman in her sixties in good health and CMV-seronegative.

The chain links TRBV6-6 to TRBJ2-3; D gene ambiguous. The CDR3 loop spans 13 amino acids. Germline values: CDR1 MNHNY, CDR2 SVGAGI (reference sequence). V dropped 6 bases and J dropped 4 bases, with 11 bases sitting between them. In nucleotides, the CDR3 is TGTGCCAGCAGCCCCCCTGGAGCAGATACGCAGTATTTT. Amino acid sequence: CASSPPGADTQYF.

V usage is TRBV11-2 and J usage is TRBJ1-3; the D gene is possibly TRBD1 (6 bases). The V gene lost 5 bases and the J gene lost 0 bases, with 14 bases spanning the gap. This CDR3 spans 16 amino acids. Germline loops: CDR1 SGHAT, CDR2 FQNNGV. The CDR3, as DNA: TGTGCCAGCAGCCGGATATTACAGGGCTCTGGAAACACCATATATTTT. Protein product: CASSRILQGSGNTIYF. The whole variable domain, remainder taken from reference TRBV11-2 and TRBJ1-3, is EAGVAQSPRYKIIEKRQSVAFWCNPISGHATLYWYQQILGQGPKLLIQFQNNGVVDDSQLPKDRFSAERLKGVDSTLKIQPAKLEDSAVYLCASSRILQGSGNTIYFGEGSWLTVV.

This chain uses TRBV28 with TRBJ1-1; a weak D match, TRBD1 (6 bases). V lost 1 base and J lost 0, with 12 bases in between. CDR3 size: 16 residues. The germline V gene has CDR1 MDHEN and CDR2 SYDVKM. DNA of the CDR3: TGTGCCAGCAGTTTATATACAACAGGGATGAACACTGAAGCTTTCTTT. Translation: CASSLYTTGMNTEAFF.

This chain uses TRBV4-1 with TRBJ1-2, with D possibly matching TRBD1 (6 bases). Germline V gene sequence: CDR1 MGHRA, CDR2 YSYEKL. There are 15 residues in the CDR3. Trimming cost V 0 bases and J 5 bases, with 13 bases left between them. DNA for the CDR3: TGCGCCAGCAGCCAAGATTTTCCGAGGGGGTATGGCTACACCTTC. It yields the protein CASSQDFPRGYGYTF.

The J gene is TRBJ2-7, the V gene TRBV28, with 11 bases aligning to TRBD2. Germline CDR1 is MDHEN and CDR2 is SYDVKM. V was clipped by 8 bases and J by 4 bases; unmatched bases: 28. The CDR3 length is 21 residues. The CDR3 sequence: CASEKYGTSGREGIPGYEQYF. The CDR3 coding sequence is TGTGCCAGCGAAAAATATGGGACTAGCGGAAGAGAAGGTATCCCGGGGTACGAGCAGTACTTC.

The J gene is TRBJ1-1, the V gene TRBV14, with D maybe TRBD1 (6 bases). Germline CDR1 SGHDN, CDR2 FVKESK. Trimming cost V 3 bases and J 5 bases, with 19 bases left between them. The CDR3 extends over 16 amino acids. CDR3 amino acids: CASSQKWTVRGTEAFF. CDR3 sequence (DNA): TGTGCCAGCAGCCAGAAATGGACAGTAAGGGGGACTGAAGCTTTCTTT.

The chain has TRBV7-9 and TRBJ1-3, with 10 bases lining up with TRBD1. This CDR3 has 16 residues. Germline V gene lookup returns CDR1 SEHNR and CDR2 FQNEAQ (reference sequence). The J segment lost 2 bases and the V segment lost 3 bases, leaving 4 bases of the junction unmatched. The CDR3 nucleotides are TGTGCCAGCAGCTTCCGACAGGGGGCCGCTGGAAACACCATATATTTT. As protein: CASSFRQGAAGNTIYF. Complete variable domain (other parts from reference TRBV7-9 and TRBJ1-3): DTGVSQNPRHKITKRGQNVTFRCDPISEHNRLYWYRQTLGQGPEFLTYFQNEAQLEKSRLLSDRFSAERPKGSFSTLEIQRTEQGDSAMYLCASSFRQGAAGNTIYFGEGSWLTVV.

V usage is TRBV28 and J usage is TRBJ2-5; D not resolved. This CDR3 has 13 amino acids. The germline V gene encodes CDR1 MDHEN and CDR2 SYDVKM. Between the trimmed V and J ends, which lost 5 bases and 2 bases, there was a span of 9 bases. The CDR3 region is CASSATGQETQYF. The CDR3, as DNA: TGTGCCAGCAGTGCCACCGGGCAAGAGACCCAGTACTTC.

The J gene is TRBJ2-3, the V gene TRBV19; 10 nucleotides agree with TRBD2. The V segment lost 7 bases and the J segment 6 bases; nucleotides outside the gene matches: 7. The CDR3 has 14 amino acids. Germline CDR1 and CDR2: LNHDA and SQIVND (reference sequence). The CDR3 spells CASKPSGGRDTQYF. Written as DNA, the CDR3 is TGTGCCAGTAAGCCTAGCGGGGGCAGGGATACGCAGTATTTT.

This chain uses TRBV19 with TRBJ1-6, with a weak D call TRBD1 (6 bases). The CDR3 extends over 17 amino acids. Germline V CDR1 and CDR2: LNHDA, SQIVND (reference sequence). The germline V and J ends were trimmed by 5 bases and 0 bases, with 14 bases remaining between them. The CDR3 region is CASSLDRQSSYNSPLHF. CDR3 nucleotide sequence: TGTGCCAGTAGTTTGGACAGACAGAGCTCCTATAATTCACCCCTCCACTTT.

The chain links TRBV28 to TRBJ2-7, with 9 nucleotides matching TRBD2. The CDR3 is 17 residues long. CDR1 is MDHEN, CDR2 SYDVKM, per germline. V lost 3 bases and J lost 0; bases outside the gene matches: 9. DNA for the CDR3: TGTGCCAGCAGTTTGGGGGGAGGACTAGCGTACTCCTACGAGCAGTACTTC. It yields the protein CASSLGGGLAYSYEQYF.

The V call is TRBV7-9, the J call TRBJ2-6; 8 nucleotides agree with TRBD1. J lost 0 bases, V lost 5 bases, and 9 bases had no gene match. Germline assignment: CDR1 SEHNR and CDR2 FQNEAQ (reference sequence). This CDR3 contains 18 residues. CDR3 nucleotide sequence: TGTGCCAGCAGCCGAGGACAGGGCCCCACCTCTGGGGCCAACGTCCTGACTTTC. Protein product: CASSRGQGPTSGANVLTF.

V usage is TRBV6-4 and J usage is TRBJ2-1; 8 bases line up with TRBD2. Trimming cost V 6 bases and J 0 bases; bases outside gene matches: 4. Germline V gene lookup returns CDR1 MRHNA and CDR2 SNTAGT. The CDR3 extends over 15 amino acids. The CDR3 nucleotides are TGTGCCAGCAGCTCCGGGACTAGCTCCTACAATGAGCAGTTCTTC. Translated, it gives CASSSGTSSYNEQFF.

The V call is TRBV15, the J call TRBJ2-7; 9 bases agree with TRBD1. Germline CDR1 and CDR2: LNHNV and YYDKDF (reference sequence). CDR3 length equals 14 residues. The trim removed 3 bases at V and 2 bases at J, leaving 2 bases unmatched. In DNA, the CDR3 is TGTGCCACCAGCAGGGGACAGGGCACCTACGAGCAGTACTTC. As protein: CATSRGQGTYEQYF. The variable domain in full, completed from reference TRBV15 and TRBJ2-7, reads DAMVIQNPRYQVTQFGKPVTLSCSQTLNHNVMYWYQQKSSQAPKLLFHYYDKDFNNEADTPDNFQSRRPNTSFCFLDIRSPGLGDTAMYLCATSRGQGTYEQYFGPGTRLTVT.

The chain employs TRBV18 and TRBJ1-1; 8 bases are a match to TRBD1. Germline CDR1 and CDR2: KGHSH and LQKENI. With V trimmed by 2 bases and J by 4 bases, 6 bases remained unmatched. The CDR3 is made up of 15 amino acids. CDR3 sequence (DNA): TGTGCCAGCTCACCAGACAGGGGATCTGGCACTGAAGCTTTCTTT. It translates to CASSPDRGSGTEAFF.

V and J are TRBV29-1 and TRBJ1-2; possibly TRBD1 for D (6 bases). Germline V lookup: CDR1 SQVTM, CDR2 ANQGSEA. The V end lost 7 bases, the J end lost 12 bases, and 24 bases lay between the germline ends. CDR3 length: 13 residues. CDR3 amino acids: CSASVQGQLTNTF. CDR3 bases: TGCAGCGCCTCGGTGCAAGGACAGCTAACTAACACCTTC.

DNA of the CDR3: TGTGCCACCAGAATCGGGACAGTCGGGGCCAACGTCCTGACTTTC. Translating gives CATRIGTVGANVLTF. This chain joins TRBV15 and TRBJ2-6; 7 nucleotides match TRBD1. V lost 6 bases, J lost 4 bases, and 6 bases stayed unmatched. Germline V lookup: CDR1 LNHNV, CDR2 YYDKDF (reference sequence). This CDR3 contains 15 residues.

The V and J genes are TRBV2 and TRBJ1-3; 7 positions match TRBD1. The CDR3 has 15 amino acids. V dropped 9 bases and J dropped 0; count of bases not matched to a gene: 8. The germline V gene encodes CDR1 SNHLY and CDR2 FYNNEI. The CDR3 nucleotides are TGTGCCAGTCGATGGGGACAGATCTCTGGAAACACCATATATTTT. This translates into CASRWGQISGNTIYF.